A single sample is the source of the 17 T cell receptor beta chains below, sequenced in a study of blood T cells in healthy people across ages. A second roughly 6 to 11 cycle PCR used barcoded and J-beta primers. TCRdb called the 5' RACE reads again in MiXCR, with one record for every CDR3 protein. Here the sample spans about 650,000 distinct CDR3 sequences, around 52% being singletons. Sequenced: blood. All receptors come from an elderly woman in good health.

The CDR3 DNA is TGTGCCAGCAGGAACCCGGGGCTAGCGGACACCGGGGAGCTGTTTTTT. Encoded protein: CASRNPGLADTGELFF. The chain joins TRBV7-8 to TRBJ2-2, with 7 bases identical to TRBD2. The CDR3 spans 16 residues. After removal of 6 bases from V and 3 bases from J, the junction contained 10 bases not matched to a gene. CDR1 SGHVS and CDR2 FQNEAQ come from the germline V gene.

V and J are TRBV27 and TRBJ2-3; 7 nucleotides line up with TRBD2. Per the germline V gene, CDR1 is MNHEY and CDR2 is SMNVEV (reference sequence). V trimming: 5 bases; J trimming: 2 bases; junction bases outside the gene matches: 7. The CDR3 contains 15 residues. The CDR3 reads CASSRRKRDTDTQYF. CDR3 DNA sequence: TGTGCCAGCAGTAGGAGAAAGCGGGACACAGATACGCAGTATTTT.

This clonotype was counted a few times. The chain couples TRBV27 to TRBJ1-1; 7 nucleotides match TRBD1. Looked up from germline, CDR1 is MNHEY and CDR2 is SMNVEV (reference sequence). After removal of 4 bases from V and 4 bases from J, the junction contained 9 bases not matched to a gene. The CDR3 is 15 amino acids. CDR3 sequence (DNA): TGTGCCAGCAGTTGGGACAGCCGCGTGGGCACTGAAGCTTTCTTT. This codes for CASSWDSRVGTEAFF.

Here the CDR3 reads CASSLAGTGRGYTF. CDR3 DNA sequence: TGCGCCAGCAGCTTGGCCGGGACAGGGAGGGGCTACACCTTC. V gene TRBV5-1 combines with J gene TRBJ1-2, with 9 bases lining up with TRBD1. V lost 0 bases, J lost 8 bases, and 5 bases stayed unmatched. Germline V gives CDR1 SGHRS, CDR2 YFSETQ. This CDR3 has 14 amino acids.

The table lists this clonotype with a few counts. The chain has TRBV20-1 and TRBJ1-1; D uncertain. Germline assignment: CDR1 DFQATT and CDR2 SNEGSKA (reference sequence). The ends were cut back, 6 bases at V and 3 bases at J, with 17 bases in the middle. The CDR3 loop spans 14 amino acids. The DNA of the CDR3 is TGCAGTGCACAGAGGGCACAGCGGGACACTGAAGCTTTCTTT. Protein: CSAQRAQRDTEAFF.

The rearrangement joins TRBV3-1 to TRBJ1-2; possibly TRBD1 for D (6 bases). The CDR3 runs to 13 residues. Trimming left V 4 bases short and J 8 bases short, with 14 bases between. CDR1 and CDR2 (germline): LGHDT, YNNKEL (reference sequence). The chain's CDR3 is CASSPRGSRGYTF. The CDR3 DNA reads as TGTGCCAGCAGCCCCAGGGGATCTCGCGGCTACACCTTC.

A word on this clonotype: Germline and junction disagree at one end, which may indicate a read error. The chain carries TRBV4-2 and TRBJ2-1, with TRBD1 matching over 8 bases. Germline V gene lookup returns CDR1 LGHNA and CDR2 YNFKEQ. This CDR3 is built from 14 residues. The CDR3 is CANSRTGSSNEQFF. In DNA, the CDR3 is TGTGCCAACAGCCGGACAGGGTCCTCCAATGAGCAGTTCTTC.

About this clonotype itself: A much larger clone sits a single nucleotide away, making a read error possible. The chain couples TRBV5-1 to TRBJ2-1; a possible D gene is TRBD1 (6 bases). The DNA end is more similar to TRBJ2-7, so the J call may be wrong. The germline CDR1 and CDR2 sequences are SGHRS and YFSETQ. There are 16 residues in the CDR3. The CDR3 DNA reads as TGCGCCAGCAGCTTACAGGGTTTGCACTCCTACAATGAGCAGTACTTC. It yields the protein CASSLQGLHSYNEQYF.

This clonotype was observed at least ten times. The chain combines TRBV3-1 with TRBJ2-1; TRBD2 might be the D (6 bases). Trimming cost V 5 bases and J 4 bases, with 9 bases left between them. Germline CDR1 and CDR2: LGHDT and YNNKEL (reference sequence). CDR3 length: 13 amino acids. DNA for the CDR3: TGTGCCAGCAGCAAGGGACTTTACAATGAGCAGTTCTTC. The encoded protein is CASSKGLYNEQFF.

Turning to this clonotype: A much more abundant neighbour one base away suggests this may be a read error. The V and J genes are TRBV28 and TRBJ2-5; D ambiguous. The assigned J gene may be wrong: the sequence end matches TRBJ2-1 better. CDR3 length: 12 residues. The V gene's germline CDR1 is MDHEN and CDR2 SYDVKM. The CDR3 loop reads CASSDPLKTQFF. CDR3 bases: TGTGCCAGCAGTGACCCGTTAAAGACCCAGTTCTTC.

This clonotype was seen ten or more times. The chain uses TRBV29-1 and TRBJ2-5; TRBD1 aligns across 9 bases. The germline V gene has CDR1 SQVTM and CDR2 ANQGSEA. This CDR3 has 15 amino acids. CDR3 bases: TGCAGACCAGACCGGGACAGGGAATACCAAGAGACCCAGTACTTC. Protein sequence: CRPDRDREYQETQYF.

This clonotype was seen at least ten times. This rearrangement joins TRBV12-3 or TRBV12-4 to TRBJ2-3, with 8 bases identical to TRBD2. Unmatched junction bases numbered 10, after V lost 2 bases and J lost 6 bases. The CDR3 spans 16 residues. The CDR3 DNA follows: TGTGCCAGCAGTTTACGGACTAGCCGGGGTAGGGATACGCAGTATTTT. It codes for CASSLRTSRGRDTQYF.

About this clonotype itself: This may arise from a read error, as a much more abundant clone is one base away. This chain joins TRBV9 and TRBJ2-5, with 9 bases identical to TRBD1. V lost 0 bases to trimming and J lost 11 bases; unmatched junction nucleotides: 11. The length of the CDR3 is 15 residues. Germline V CDR1 and CDR2: SGDLS, YYNGEE. The CDR3 coding sequence is TGTGCCAGCAGCGTAGCACGGACAGGGGTCAATGAGCAGTACTTC. Amino acid sequence: CASSVARTGVNEQYF.

V gene TRBV3-1 combines with J gene TRBJ2-1, with 10 positions matching TRBD2. The CDR3 extends over 16 amino acids. J lost 6 bases, V lost 4 bases, and 9 bases had no gene match. CDR1 LGHDT and CDR2 YNNKEL come from the germline V gene (reference sequence). The CDR3 bases are TGTGCCAGCAGCCCATCATGGCTAGCGGGAGTCAATGAGCAGTTCTTC. Translated, it gives CASSPSWLAGVNEQFF.

The table lists this clonotype with a few counts. This sequence joins TRBV29-1 and TRBJ2-2; the D gene is possibly TRBD1 (6 bases). The V and J ends lost 6 bases and 1 base respectively, with 15 bases between them. This CDR3 contains 15 residues. Germline assignment: CDR1 SQVTM and CDR2 ANQGSEA. As DNA, the CDR3 is TGCAGCGTCGCGATGAGACAGGAGAACACCGGGGAGCTGTTTTTT. Its protein is CSVAMRQENTGELFF.

The chain joins TRBV29-1 to TRBJ1-2; 8 nucleotides match TRBD1. In germline, CDR1 is SQVTM, CDR2 ANQGSEA. The CDR3 extends over 13 amino acids. V gave up 4 bases and J gave up 3 bases; unmatched junction bases: 4. The CDR3 is CSVGTGRDYGYTF. The CDR3 bases are TGCAGCGTTGGGACAGGGAGGGACTATGGCTACACCTTC.

The chain couples TRBV3-1 to TRBJ2-1; either TRBD1 or TRBD2 may supply D (5 bases each). V lost 5 bases to trimming and J lost 7 bases, with 24 bases between them. From germline, CDR1 is LGHDT and CDR2 YNNKEL (reference sequence). The CDR3 is 17 amino acids. CDR3 residues: CASSERTLVGNRNEQFF. The DNA for the CDR3 is TGTGCCAGCAGCGAGCGGACACTAGTCGGGAATCGGAATGAGCAGTTCTTC.